This T cell receptor (beta chain) was recovered during a study of molecular identifiers for immune sequencing clone quantification. Study-level points and caveats: Clonotypes surpassing 20 RNA copies contained over 99% of effector molecules, versus under 1% in naive cells.

This clonotype was found many times. Antigen: not known. TCRdb passed the PCR reads through MiXCR, listing each CDR3 protein once. Of about 510,000 distinct CDR3 sequences in the sample, about a fifth were seen once. There are 12 residues in the CDR3. Trimming pared 0 bases from V and 10 bases from J, leaving 7 bases between. Germline V gene sequence: CDR1 SGHDN, CDR2 FVKESK. The genes are TRBV14 and TRBJ2-4; D is unresolved. The receptor's source is a human donor in good health. Some libraries in this study had Jurkat cell RNA spiked in. What was sequenced was naive CD8+ T cells from blood, with Jurkat cell RNA spiked in. The subset was: FACS-sorted CD8+CD4-CCR7+CD45RA+ naive T cells. In DNA, the CDR3 is TGTGCCAGCAGCCAAGATTCCGCGATTCAGTACTTC. Protein: CASSQDSAIQYF.